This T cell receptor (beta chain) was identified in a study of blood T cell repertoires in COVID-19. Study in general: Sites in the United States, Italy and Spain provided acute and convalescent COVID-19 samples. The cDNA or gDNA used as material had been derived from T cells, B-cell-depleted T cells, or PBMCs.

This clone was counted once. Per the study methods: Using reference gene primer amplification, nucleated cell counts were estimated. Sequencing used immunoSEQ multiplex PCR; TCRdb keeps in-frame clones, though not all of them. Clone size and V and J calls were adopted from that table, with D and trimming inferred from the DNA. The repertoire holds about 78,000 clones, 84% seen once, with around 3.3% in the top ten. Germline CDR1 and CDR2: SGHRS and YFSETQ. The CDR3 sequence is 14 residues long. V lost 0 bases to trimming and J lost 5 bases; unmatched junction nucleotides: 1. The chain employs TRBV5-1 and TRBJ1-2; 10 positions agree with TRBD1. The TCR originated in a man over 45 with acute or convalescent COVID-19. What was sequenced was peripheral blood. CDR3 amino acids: CASSLGDRGYGYTF. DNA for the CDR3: TGCGCCAGCAGCTTGGGGGACAGGGGTTATGGCTACACCTTC.